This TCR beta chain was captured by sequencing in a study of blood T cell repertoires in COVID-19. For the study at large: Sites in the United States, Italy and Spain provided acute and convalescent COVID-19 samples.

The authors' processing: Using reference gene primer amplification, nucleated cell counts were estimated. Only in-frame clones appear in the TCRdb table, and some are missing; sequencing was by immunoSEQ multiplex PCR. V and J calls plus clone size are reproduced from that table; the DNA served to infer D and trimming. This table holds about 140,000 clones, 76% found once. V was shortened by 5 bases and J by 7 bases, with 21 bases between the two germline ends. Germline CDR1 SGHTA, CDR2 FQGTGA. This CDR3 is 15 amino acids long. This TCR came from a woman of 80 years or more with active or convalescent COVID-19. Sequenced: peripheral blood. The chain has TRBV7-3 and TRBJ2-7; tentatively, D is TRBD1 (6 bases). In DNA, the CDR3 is TGTGCCAGCAGCCCCTCGGCCATCCAGGGGTATGAGCAGTACTTC. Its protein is CASSPSAIQGYEQYF. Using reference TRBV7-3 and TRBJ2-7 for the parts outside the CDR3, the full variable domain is GAGVSQTPSNKVTEKGKYVELRCDPISGHTALYWYRQSLGQGPEFLIYFQGTGAADDSGLPNDRFFAVRPEGSVSTLKIQRTERGDSAVYLCASSPSAIQGYEQYFGPGTRLTVT.